One sample yielded the 7 T cell receptor beta chains listed below, sequenced in a study of cytomegalovirus exposure and HLA in healthy donors. This PCR relied on a set of 60 Vbeta primers and 13 Jbeta primers. The assay was immunoSEQ multiplex PCR, and TCRdb's table has in-frame clones only and misses some. The sample includes around 180,000 clones, roughly 70% of them seen just once. Input material: PBMCs. The receptors were sampled from a girl aged 10-17 years in good health and CMV-seronegative.

The V and J genes are TRBV7-9 and TRBJ1-1, with 9 bases matching TRBD1. CDR3 length equals 15 residues. With V trimmed by 1 base and J by 5 bases, 5 bases remained unmatched. Germline CDR1 is SEHNR and CDR2 is FQNEAQ (reference sequence). In nucleotides, the CDR3 is TGTGCCAGCAGCTTAGGAGGGACAGGGAAAACTGAAGCTTTCTTT. This gives the protein CASSLGGTGKTEAFF.

This clone came up a few times. The V call is TRBV2, the J call TRBJ2-7; D is unresolved. The V gene's germline CDR1 is SNHLY and CDR2 FYNNEI. The V and J ends lost 4 bases and 5 bases respectively, with 18 bases between them. The CDR3 is 15 amino acids. CDR3 sequence: CASSARALIIHEQYF. The CDR3 bases are TGTGCCAGCAGTGCCCGAGCCCTGATTATCCACGAGCAGTACTTC.

This clone occurred a few times. This chain uses TRBV5-1 with TRBJ1-1; 8 nucleotides match TRBD1. Germline CDR1 is SGHRS and CDR2 is YFSETQ. After removal of 0 bases from V and 6 bases from J, the junction contained 10 bases not matched to a gene. There are 16 residues in the CDR3. The CDR3 here is CASSLGTGRSTAEAFF. CDR3 nucleotides: TGCGCCAGCAGCTTGGGGACAGGGAGATCGACCGCTGAAGCTTTCTTT.

The V call is TRBV19, the J call TRBJ1-2; 9 positions agree with TRBD1. This CDR3 is 16 amino acids long. The V segment lost 2 bases and the J segment 4 bases; nucleotides outside the gene matches: 8. CDR1 and CDR2 from the germline V gene are LNHDA and SQIVND (reference sequence). CDR3 loop: CASSIRGTGKGYGYTF. CDR3 bases: TGTGCCAGTAGTATAAGGGGGACAGGGAAAGGCTATGGCTACACCTTC. The entire variable domain, with the rest obtained from reference TRBV19 and TRBJ1-2, is as follows: DGGITQSPKYLFRKEGQNVTLSCEQNLNHDAMYWYRQDPGQGLRLIYYSQIVNDFQKGDIAEGYSVSREKKESFPLTVTSAQKNPTAFYLCASSIRGTGKGYGYTFGSGTRLTVV.

This clone was found once. The chain combines TRBV5-1 with TRBJ2-7, with a weak D call TRBD1 (6 bases). CDR3 length equals 14 residues. V lost 4 bases and J 3 bases, leaving 14 bases between the germline ends. The germline V gene encodes CDR1 SGHRS and CDR2 YFSETQ. The chain's CDR3 is CASSPQGQNYEQYF. The CDR3 DNA reads TGCGCCAGCAGCCCCCAAGGACAGAACTACGAGCAGTACTTC.

This clone was observed a handful of times. The chain is built from TRBV5-1 and TRBJ2-1; a possible D gene is TRBD1 (6 bases). CDR1 and CDR2 from the germline V gene are SGHRS and YFSETQ. This CDR3 contains 14 residues. Trimming took 1 base from V and 9 from J, leaving 14 bases between them. CDR3 DNA sequence: TGCGCCAGCAGCTTGTTTTCACAGGGCAGTGAGCAGTTCTTC. It codes for CASSLFSQGSEQFF.

In DNA form, the CDR3 reads TGCGCCAGCAGCCCAGGGGACCCAGATACCACAGATACGCAGTATTTT. The encoded protein is CASSPGDPDTTDTQYF. The chain recombines TRBV5-1 with TRBJ2-3; maybe TRBD1 (6 bases). Germline CDR1 reads SGHRS; CDR2 reads YFSETQ. Deletions cut 4 bases from V and 2 bases from J, with 17 bases between. CDR3 length: 16 residues.